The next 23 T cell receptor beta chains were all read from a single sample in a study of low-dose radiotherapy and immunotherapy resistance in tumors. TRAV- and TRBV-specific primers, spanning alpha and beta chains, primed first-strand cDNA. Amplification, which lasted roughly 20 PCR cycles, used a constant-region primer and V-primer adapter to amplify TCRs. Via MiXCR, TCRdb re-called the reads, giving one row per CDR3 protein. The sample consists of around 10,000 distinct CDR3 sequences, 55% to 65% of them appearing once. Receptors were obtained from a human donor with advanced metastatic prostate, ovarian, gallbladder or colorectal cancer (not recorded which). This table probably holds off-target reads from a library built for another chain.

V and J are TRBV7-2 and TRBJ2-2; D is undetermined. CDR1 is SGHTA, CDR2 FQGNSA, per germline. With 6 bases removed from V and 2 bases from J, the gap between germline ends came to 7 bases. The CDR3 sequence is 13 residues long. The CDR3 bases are TGTGCCAGCAGTCGCACTAACACCGGGGAGCTGTTTTTT. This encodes CASSRTNTGELFF.

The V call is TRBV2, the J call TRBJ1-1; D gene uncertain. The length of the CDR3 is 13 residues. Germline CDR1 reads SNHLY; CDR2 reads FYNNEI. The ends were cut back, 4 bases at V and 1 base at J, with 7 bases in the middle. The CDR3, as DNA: TGTGCCAGCAGTGTACAGCGGAACACTGAAGCTTTCTTT. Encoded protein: CASSVQRNTEAFF.

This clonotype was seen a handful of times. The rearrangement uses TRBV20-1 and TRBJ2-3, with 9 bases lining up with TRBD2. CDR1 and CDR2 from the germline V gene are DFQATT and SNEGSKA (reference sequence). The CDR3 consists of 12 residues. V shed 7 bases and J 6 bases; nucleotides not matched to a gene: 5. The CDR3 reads CSGLAGADTQYF. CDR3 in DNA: TGCAGTGGGTTAGCGGGAGCGGATACGCAGTATTTT.

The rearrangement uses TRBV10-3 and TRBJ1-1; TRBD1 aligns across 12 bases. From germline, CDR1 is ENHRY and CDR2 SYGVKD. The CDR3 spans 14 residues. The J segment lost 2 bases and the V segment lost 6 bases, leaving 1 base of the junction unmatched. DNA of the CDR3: TGTGCCATCAGGGGGACAGGGGGCAACACTGAAGCTTTCTTT. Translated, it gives CAIRGTGGNTEAFF.

CDR3 amino acids: CASRQSGGAGLGADTQYF. CDR3 sequence (DNA): TGCGCCAGCAGACAGAGCGGGGGCGCCGGCCTGGGGGCAGATACGCAGTATTTT. The rearrangement links TRBV5-1 to TRBJ2-3; 8 bases agree with TRBD2. CDR1 and CDR2 from the germline V gene are SGHRS and YFSETQ. The CDR3 totals 18 residues. The V gene end was trimmed by 5 bases and the J gene end by 4 bases; junction bases not matched to a gene: 18. Full variable domain (rest looked up from reference TRBV5-1 and TRBJ2-3): KAGVTQTPRYLIKTRGQQVTLSCSPISGHRSVSWYQQTPGQGLQFLFEYFSETQRNKGNFPGRFSGRQFSNSRSEMNVSTLELGDSALYLCASRQSGGAGLGADTQYFGPGTRLTVL.

The CDR3 bases are TGTGCCAGCAGCCCCGGACAGGGACGACAGCCCCAGCATTTT. Protein sequence: CASSPGQGRQPQHF. This rearrangement joins TRBV3-1 to TRBJ1-5, with 8 bases identical to TRBD1. The length of the CDR3 is 14 residues. Looked up from germline, CDR1 is LGHDT and CDR2 is YNNKEL (reference sequence). Losses at the gene ends were 4 bases for V and 7 bases for J; bases not matched to a gene: 6.

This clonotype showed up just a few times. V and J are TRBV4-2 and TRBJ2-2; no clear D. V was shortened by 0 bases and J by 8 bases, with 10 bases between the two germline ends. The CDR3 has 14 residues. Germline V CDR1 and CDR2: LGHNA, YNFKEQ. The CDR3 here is CASSQDSRPGELFF. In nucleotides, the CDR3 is TGTGCCAGCAGCCAAGATAGTAGACCAGGGGAGCTGTTTTTT.

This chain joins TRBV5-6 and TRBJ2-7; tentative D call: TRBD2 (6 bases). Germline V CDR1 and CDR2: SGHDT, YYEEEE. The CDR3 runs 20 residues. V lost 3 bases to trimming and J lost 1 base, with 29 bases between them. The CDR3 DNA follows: TGTGCCAGCAGCTCGCTCACGGGGCAAAACGGAGGGGCCCCTTCCTACGAGCAGTACTTC. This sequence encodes CASSSLTGQNGGAPSYEQYF.

CDR3 amino acids: CAISERLAGVVTQYF. The DNA of the CDR3 is TGTGCCATCAGTGAGCGCCTAGCGGGAGTGGTGACCCAGTACTTC. The chain uses TRBV10-3 and TRBJ2-5; 10 nucleotides match TRBD2. The CDR3 totals 15 residues. J was trimmed by 7 bases and V by 2 bases; bases with no gene match: 7. CDR1 is ENHRY, CDR2 SYGVKD, per germline.

This CDR3 reads CASTRAGRNTDTQYF. CDR3 sequence (DNA): TGTGCCAGCACCCGAGCGGGGAGAAACACAGATACGCAGTATTTT. The chain employs TRBV2 and TRBJ2-3; 7 nucleotides agree with TRBD2. Germline lookup yields CDR1 SNHLY and CDR2 FYNNEI. Trimming took 7 bases from V and 2 from J; bases not matched to a gene: 9. The CDR3 runs to 15 residues.

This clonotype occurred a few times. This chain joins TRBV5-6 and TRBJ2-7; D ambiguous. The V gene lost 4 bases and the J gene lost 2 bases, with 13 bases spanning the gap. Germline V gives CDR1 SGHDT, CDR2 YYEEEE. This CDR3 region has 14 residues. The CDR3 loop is CASSETSEPYEQYF. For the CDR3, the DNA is TGTGCCAGCAGCGAAACCAGTGAACCCTACGAGCAGTACTTC.

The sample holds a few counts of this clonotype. CDR3 bases: TGCGCCAGCAGCCCGTTCCATACCGGGACTAGCGGTACCTACGAGCAGTACTTC. Its translation: CASSPFHTGTSGTYEQYF. The chain is built from TRBV4-1 and TRBJ2-7, with TRBD2 matching 11 bases. Germline assignment: CDR1 MGHRA and CDR2 YSYEKL. V lost 4 bases and J lost 2; bases outside the gene matches: 13. The CDR3 sequence is 18 residues long.

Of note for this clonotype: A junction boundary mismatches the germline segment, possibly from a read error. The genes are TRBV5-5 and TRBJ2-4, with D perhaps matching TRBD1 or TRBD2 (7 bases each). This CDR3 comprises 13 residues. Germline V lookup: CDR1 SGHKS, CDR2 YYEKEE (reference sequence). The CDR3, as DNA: TGTGCCAACAGCGGGACAGATAAAAACATTCAGTACTTC. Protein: CANSGTDKNIQYF.

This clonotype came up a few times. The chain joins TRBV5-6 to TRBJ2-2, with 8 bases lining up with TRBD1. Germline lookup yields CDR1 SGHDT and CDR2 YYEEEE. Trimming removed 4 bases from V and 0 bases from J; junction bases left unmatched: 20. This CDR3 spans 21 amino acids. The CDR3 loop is CASSEPGQAFSGESNTGELFF. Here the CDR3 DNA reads TGTGCCAGCAGCGAACCGGGACAGGCTTTTTCTGGTGAATCGAACACCGGGGAGCTGTTTTTT.

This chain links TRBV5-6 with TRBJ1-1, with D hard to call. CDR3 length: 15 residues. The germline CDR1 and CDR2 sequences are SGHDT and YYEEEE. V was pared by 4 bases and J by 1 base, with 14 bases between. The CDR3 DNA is TGTGCCAGCAGCCGCCCAGCCACAGCGAACACTGAAGCTTTCTTT. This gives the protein CASSRPATANTEAFF.

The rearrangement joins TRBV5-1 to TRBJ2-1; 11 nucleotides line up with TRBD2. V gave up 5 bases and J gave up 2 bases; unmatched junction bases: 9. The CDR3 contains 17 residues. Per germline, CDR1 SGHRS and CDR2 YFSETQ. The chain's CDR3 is CASRGRGTSGPYNEQFF. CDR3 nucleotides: TGCGCCAGCAGGGGGAGGGGGACTAGCGGCCCCTACAATGAGCAGTTCTTC.

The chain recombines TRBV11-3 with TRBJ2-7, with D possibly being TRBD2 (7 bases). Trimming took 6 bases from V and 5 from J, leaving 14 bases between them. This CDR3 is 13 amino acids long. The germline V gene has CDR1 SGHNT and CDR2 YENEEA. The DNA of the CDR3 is TGTGCCAGCAGGGGGGGGGCAGGGGACGAGCAGTACTTC. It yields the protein CASRGGAGDEQYF.

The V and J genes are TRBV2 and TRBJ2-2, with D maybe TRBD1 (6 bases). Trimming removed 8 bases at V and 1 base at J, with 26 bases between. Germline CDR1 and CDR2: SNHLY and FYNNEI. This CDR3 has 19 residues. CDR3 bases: TGTGCCAGCCAAACGGGTAGAACAGGGTGGACTCAGAACACCGGGGAGCTGTTTTTT. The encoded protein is CASQTGRTGWTQNTGELFF.

The CDR3 reads CASSILPGQRNSPLHF. The CDR3 DNA follows: TGTGCCAGTAGTATATTACCCGGACAGAGAAATTCACCCCTCCACTTT. The genes are TRBV19 and TRBJ1-6; weak D call: TRBD1 (6 bases). Germline values: CDR1 LNHDA, CDR2 SQIVND (reference sequence). Trimming shortened V by 2 bases and J by 7 bases, and 15 bases separated the two germline ends. This CDR3 comprises 16 residues.

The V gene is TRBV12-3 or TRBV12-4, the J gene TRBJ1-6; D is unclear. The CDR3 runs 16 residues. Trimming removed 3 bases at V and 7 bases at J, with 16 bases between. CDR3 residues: CASSLAGPPSNSPLHF. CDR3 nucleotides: TGTGCCAGCAGTTTGGCCGGCCCGCCCTCAAATTCACCCCTCCACTTT.

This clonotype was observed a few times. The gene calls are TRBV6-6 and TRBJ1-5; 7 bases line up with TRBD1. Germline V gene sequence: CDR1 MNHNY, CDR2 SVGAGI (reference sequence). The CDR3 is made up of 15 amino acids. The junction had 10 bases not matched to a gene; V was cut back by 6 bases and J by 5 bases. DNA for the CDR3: TGTGCCAGCAGCGCACAGGGGCCCAATTATCAGCCCCAGCATTTT. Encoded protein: CASSAQGPNYQPQHF.

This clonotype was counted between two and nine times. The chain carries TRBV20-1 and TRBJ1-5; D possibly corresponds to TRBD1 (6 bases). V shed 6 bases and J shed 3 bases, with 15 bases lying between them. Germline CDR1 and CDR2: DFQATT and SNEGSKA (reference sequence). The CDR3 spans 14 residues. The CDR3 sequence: CSAIRGDYNQPQHF. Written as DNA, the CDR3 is TGCAGTGCCATAAGGGGGGACTACAATCAGCCCCAGCATTTT.

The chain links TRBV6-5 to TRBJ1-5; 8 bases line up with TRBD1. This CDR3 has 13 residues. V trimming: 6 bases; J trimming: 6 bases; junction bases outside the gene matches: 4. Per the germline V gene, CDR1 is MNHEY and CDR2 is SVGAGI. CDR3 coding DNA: TGTGCCAGCAGCGGACAGGGCGGTCAGCCCCAGCATTTT. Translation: CASSGQGGQPQHF.